A single sample is the source of the 7 T cell receptor beta chains below, sequenced in a study of blood T cells in healthy people across ages. Sample-barcoded 5' priming and a J-beta primer mix drove a second PCR of about 7 to 11 cycles. MiXCR, applied by TCRdb to the 5' RACE reads, yields one record per CDR3 protein. The sample contains some 550,000 distinct CDR3 sequences, around half of which appear only once. Specimen: blood. The receptors were gathered from a man older than 75 in good health.

The sample holds one count of this clonotype. The chain is built from TRBV12-3 or TRBV12-4 and TRBJ2-3; no firm D call. The V and J ends lost 6 bases and 0 bases respectively, with 7 bases between them. This CDR3 is 13 amino acids long. The DNA of the CDR3 is TGTGCCAGCAGCAGATACAGCACAGATACGCAGTATTTT. As protein: CASSRYSTDTQYF.

This clonotype was picked up one time. The chain links TRBV7-2 to TRBJ1-1; D not certain. The CDR3 is 12 amino acids. CDR1 SGHTA and CDR2 FQGNSA come from the germline V gene. V lost 1 base, J lost 8 bases, and 8 bases lay in between. DNA for the CDR3: TGTGCCAGCAGCTTAGAGTTGGCGGAAGCTTTCTTT. Encoded protein: CASSLELAEAFF.

This chain links TRBV20-1 with TRBJ1-2; no clear D. The CDR3 loop spans 12 amino acids. Germline assignment: CDR1 DFQATT and CDR2 SNEGSKA (reference sequence). V lost 7 bases and J lost 3, with 12 bases in between. CDR3 region: CSVTKSDYGYTF. The CDR3 DNA sequence: TGCAGTGTTACAAAAAGTGACTATGGCTACACCTTC.

This chain joins TRBV12-3 or TRBV12-4 and TRBJ2-3, with a possible D match to TRBD2 (7 bases). CDR3 length: 15 amino acids. V lost 0 bases, J lost 4 bases, and 11 bases lay in between. The CDR3 here is CASSLAGGLADTQYF. Written as DNA, the CDR3 is TGTGCCAGCAGTTTAGCGGGGGGGCTCGCAGATACGCAGTATTTT.

This clonotype was seen once. Relative to the germline gene, one junction end is altered; a read error may explain this. This rearrangement joins TRBV7-3 to TRBJ1-4; D not certain. The CDR3 is 11 residues long. Germline assignment: CDR1 SGHTA and CDR2 FQGTGA. Here the CDR3 DNA reads TGTGCCAGCAGCTACAATGTAAAACTGTTTTTT. Translation: CASSYNVKLFF.

The table lists this clonotype with many counts. For the CDR3, the DNA is TGTGCCAGCAGTTACTCCAGGGGGCAAGATACGCAGTATTTT. It encodes CASSYSRGQDTQYF. V and J are TRBV6-5 and TRBJ2-3; 8 bases agree with TRBD1. After removal of 0 bases from V and 5 bases from J, the junction contained 1 base not matched to a gene. The CDR3 totals 14 residues. The germline V gene has CDR1 MNHEY and CDR2 SVGAGI.

This clonotype was found a few times. The chain joins TRBV12-3 or TRBV12-4 to TRBJ2-3; 9 bases are a match to TRBD2. CDR3 length equals 14 residues. V shed 5 bases, J shed 2 bases, and the junction held 2 bases outside the gene matches. CDR3 DNA: TGTGCCAGCAGTCGGACTAGCGCCACAGATACGCAGTATTTT. This sequence encodes CASSRTSATDTQYF.